This TCR beta chain was sequenced during a study of blood T cell repertoires in COVID-19. At the level of the study: Sites across the United States, Italy and Spain contributed samples from acute and convalescent COVID-19. T cells, B-cell-depleted T cells, or PBMCs supplied cDNA or gDNA.

Patients at the Seattle site were enrolled during active infection and followed longitudinally. Authors' data handling: Reference gene primer amplification in the assay estimated nucleated cell counts. Some clones are missing from TCRdb's copy, which holds only in-frame ones; the method was immunoSEQ multiplex PCR. Clone size and V and J calls were adopted from that table, with D and trimming inferred from the DNA. The sample holds 330,000 or so clones, approximately 90% seen once. Germline V lookup: CDR1 SNHLY, CDR2 FYNNEI. The germline V and J ends were trimmed by 0 bases and 0 bases, with 9 bases remaining between them. CDR3 size: 15 residues.

Sequences were obtained from peripheral blood. This clonotype was obtained from a man aged 25 to 40 with COVID-19, enrolled during active disease. The rearrangement joins TRBV2 to TRBJ2-7; the D gene is possibly TRBD2 (5 bases). The CDR3 DNA reads TGTGCCAGCAGTGAAGCACGGGGTTCCTCCTACGAGCAGTACTTC. Translated, it gives CASSEARGSSYEQYF.